This TCR beta chain is drawn from a study of CD4 T cell repertoires in COVID-19. These patients had recovered from COVID-19 ranging mild to severe. Germline CDR1 and CDR2: GTSNPN and SVGIG (reference sequence). With V trimmed by 3 bases and J by 3 bases, 7 bases remained unmatched. The CDR3 runs to 14 residues. TCRdb's table, derived via immunoSEQ multiplex PCR, lists solely in-frame clones and lacks some. The sample contains approximately 75,000 clones, 83% of which appear only once. This clone has a handful of counts. This sequence was found in a human donor who had COVID-19. The source was CD4+ T cells from peripheral blood, collected after recovery from COVID-19. J is TRBJ2-7 and V is TRBV30; 8 nucleotides line up with TRBD2. In DNA, the CDR3 is TGTGCCTGGAGCCCGGGGGGGGTCGTCTACGAGCAGTACTTC. Translation gives CAWSPGGVVYEQYF.